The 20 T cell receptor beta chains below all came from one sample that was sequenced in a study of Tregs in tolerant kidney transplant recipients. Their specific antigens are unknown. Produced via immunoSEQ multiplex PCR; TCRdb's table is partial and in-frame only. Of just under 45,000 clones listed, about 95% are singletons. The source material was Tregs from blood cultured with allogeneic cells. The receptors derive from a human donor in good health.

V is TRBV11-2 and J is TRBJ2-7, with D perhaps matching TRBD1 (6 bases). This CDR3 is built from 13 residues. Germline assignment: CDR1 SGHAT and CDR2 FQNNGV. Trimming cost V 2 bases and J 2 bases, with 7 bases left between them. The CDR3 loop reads CASSLNRAYEQYF. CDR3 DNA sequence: TGTGCCAGCAGCTTAAACAGGGCCTACGAGCAGTACTTC. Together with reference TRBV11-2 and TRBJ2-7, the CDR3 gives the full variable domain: EAGVAQSPRYKIIEKRQSVAFWCNPISGHATLYWYQQILGQGPKLLIQFQNNGVVDDSQLPKDRFSAERLKGVDSTLKIQPAKLEDSAVYLCASSLNRAYEQYFGPGTRLTVT.

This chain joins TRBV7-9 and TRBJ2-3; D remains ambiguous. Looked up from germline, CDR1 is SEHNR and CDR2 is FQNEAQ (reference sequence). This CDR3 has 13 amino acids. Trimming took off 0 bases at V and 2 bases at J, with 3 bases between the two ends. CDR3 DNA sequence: TGTGCCAGCAGCTTAGCAAACACAGATACGCAGTATTTT. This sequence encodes CASSLANTDTQYF.

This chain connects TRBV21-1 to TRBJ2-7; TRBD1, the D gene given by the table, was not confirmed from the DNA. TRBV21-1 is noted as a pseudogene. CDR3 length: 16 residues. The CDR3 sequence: CASSKGDRSSSYEQYF. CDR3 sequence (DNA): TGTGCCAGCAGCAAAGGGGACAGGTCAAGCTCCTACGAGCAGTACTTC.

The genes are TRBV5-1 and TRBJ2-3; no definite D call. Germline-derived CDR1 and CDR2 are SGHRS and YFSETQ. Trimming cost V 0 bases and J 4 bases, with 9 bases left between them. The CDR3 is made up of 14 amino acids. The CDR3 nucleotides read TGCGCCAGCAGCTTGGCCTTGTCTCCAGATACGCAGTATTTT. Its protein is CASSLALSPDTQYF.

This CDR3 is CASSRDRAANTIYF. The CDR3 DNA is TGTGCCAGCAGTAGGGACAGGGCCGCAAACACCATATATTTT. This chain joins TRBV6-6 and TRBJ1-3; TRBD1 aligns across 9 bases. V shed 5 bases and J 6 bases; nucleotides not matched to a gene: 5. Germline CDR1 reads MNHNY; CDR2 reads SVGAGI (reference sequence). The CDR3 spans 14 residues.

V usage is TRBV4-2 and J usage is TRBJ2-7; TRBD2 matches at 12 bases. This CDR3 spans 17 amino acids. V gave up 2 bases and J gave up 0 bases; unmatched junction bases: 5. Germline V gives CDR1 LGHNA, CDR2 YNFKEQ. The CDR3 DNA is TGTGCCAGCAGCCAACTAGCGGGAGGGGGAAGCTCCTACGAGCAGTACTTC. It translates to CASSQLAGGGSSYEQYF.

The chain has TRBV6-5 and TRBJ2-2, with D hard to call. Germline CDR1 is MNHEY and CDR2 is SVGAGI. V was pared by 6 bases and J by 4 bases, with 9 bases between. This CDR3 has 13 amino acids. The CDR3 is CASSPPGTGELFF. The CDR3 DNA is TGTGCCAGCAGCCCTCCGGGCACCGGGGAGCTGTTTTTT.

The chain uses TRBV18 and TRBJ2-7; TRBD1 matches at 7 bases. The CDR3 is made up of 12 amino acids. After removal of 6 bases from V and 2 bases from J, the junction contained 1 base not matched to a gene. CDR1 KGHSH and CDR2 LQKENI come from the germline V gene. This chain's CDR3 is CASSGTAYEQYF. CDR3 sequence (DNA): TGTGCCAGCTCGGGGACAGCCTACGAGCAGTACTTC. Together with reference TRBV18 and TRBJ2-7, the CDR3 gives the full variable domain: NAGVMQNPRHLVRRRGQEARLRCSPMKGHSHVYWYRQLPEEGLKFMVYLQKENIIDESGMPKERFSAEFPKEGPSILRIQQVVRGDSAAYFCASSGTAYEQYFGPGTRLTVT.

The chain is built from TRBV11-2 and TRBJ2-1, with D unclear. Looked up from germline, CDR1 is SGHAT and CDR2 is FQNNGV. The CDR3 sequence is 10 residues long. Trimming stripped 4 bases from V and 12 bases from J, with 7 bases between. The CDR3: CASSSSVQFF. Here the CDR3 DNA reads TGTGCCAGCAGCTCTTCCGTGCAGTTCTTC.

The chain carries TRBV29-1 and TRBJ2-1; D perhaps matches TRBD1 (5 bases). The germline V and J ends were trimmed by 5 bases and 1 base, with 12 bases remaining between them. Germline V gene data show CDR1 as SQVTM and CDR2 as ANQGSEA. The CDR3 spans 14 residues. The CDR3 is CSVFQGWSYNEQFF. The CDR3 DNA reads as TGCAGCGTTTTTCAGGGTTGGTCCTACAATGAGCAGTTCTTC.

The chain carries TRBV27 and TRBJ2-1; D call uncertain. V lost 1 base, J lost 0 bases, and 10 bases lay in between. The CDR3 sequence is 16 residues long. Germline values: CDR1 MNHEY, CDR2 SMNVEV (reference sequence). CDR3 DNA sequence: TGTGCCAGCAGTTTATTTTCCGGGCGCTCCTACAATGAGCAGTTCTTC. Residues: CASSLFSGRSYNEQFF.

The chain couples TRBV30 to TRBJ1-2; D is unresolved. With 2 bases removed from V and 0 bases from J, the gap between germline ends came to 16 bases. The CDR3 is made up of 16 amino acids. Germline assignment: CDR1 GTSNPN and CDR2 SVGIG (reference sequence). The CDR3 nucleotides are TGTGCCTGGAGTTCCACATTTGGAGGGTCTAACTATGGCTACACCTTC. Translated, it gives CAWSSTFGGSNYGYTF.

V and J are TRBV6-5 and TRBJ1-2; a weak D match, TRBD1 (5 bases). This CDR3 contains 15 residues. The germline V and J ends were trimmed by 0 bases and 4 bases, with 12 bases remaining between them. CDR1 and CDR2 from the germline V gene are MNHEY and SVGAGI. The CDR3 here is CASSYSKGASYGYTF. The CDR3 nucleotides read TGTGCCAGCAGTTACTCGAAAGGGGCATCCTATGGCTACACCTTC.

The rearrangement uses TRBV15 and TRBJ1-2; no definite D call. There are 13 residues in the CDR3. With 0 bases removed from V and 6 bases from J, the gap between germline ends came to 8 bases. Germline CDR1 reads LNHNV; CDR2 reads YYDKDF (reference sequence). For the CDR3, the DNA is TGTGCCACCAGCAGAGATTTCTGGGATGGCTACACCTTC. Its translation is CATSRDFWDGYTF.

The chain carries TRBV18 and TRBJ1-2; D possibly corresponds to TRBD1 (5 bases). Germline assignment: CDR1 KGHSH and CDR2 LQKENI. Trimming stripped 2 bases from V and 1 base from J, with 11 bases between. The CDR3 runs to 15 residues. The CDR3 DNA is TGTGCCAGCTCACCAGGGGGATGGGATAACTATGGCTACACCTTC. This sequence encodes CASSPGGWDNYGYTF.

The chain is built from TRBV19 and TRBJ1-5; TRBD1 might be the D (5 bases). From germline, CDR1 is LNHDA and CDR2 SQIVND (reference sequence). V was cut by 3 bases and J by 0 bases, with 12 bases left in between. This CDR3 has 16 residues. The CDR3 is CASSMAGPYSNQPQHF. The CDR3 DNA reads TGTGCCAGTAGTATGGCGGGACCATATAGCAATCAGCCCCAGCATTTT.

CDR3 nucleotides: TGTGCCAGCAGTTCGGGGGGCTCCTACGAGCAGTACTTC. Translated: CASSSGGSYEQYF. The chain joins TRBV27 to TRBJ2-7, with TRBD2 identical over 7 bases. The CDR3 is 13 residues long. Trimming took 4 bases from V and 0 from J; bases not matched to a gene: 0. The germline V gene has CDR1 MNHEY and CDR2 SMNVEV (reference sequence).

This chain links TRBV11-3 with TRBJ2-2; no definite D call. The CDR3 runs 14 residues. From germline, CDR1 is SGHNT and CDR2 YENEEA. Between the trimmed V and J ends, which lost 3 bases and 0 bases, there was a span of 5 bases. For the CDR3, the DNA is TGTGCCAGCAGCTTTAGGGCGAACACCGGGGAGCTGTTTTTT. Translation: CASSFRANTGELFF.

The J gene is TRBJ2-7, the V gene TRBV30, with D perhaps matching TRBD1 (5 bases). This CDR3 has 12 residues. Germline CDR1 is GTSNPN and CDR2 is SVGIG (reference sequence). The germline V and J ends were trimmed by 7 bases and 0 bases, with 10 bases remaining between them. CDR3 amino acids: CALGRSSYEQYF. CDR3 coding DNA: TGTGCCTTGGGGCGGAGCTCCTACGAGCAGTACTTC.

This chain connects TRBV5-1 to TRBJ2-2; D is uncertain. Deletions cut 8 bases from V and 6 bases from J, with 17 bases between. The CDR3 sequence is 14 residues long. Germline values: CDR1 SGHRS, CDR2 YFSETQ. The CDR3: CASGGLVTAGELFF. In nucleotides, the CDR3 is TGCGCCAGTGGTGGCCTAGTCACCGCCGGGGAGCTGTTTTTT.